The present entry profiles one T cell receptor (beta chain) with its context. With survey level as its setting, the immunoSEQ assay was v3.0. Sequencing aimed to cover about 35,000-55,000 T-cell genomes per sample. Sequenced by immunoSEQ multiplex PCR; TCRdb stores in-frame clones only, minus some. The sample lists some 10,000 clones; 80% to 90% were seen once. DNA was extracted from approximately 1-10 million thawed cryopreserved PBMC. The data are from a study of long-term antiretroviral therapy in people with HIV. The V gene end was trimmed by 1 base and the J gene end by 6 bases; junction bases not matched to a gene: 6. Germline CDR1 reads SEHNR; CDR2 reads FQNEAQ (reference sequence). This CDR3 region has 15 residues.

The source material was unsorted PBMCs, sampled 7.2 years after starting antiretroviral therapy. The clonotype comes from a man between 50 and 59 years old with HIV. The rearrangement joins TRBV7-9 to TRBJ2-1, with 7 bases that match TRBD2. CDR3 bases: TGTGCCAGCAGCTTAGACAGCGGGGTATTCAATGAGCAGTTCTTC. Amino acids: CASSLDSGVFNEQFF.